This TCR beta chain was obtained from a study of T cells in Graves' hyperthyroidism and ophthalmopathy. V was clipped by 3 bases and J by 4 bases; unmatched bases: 6. CDR3 length: 14 amino acids. CDR1 SGHAT and CDR2 FQNNGV come from the germline V gene. The CDR3 regions of TCR beta were amplified from RNA transcripts. When the TCR CDR3 underwent first-round RT-PCR, the HTBI primer set was used. MiXCR was run by TCRdb on the multiplex PCR reads, yielding one entry per CDR3 protein. The sample has almost 350,000 distinct CDR3 sequences, 18% seen once. This clonotype came up many times. Its cognate antigen is unknown. Exclusion criteria comprised uncontrolled infection, other autoimmune disease, pregnancy or lactation. Study-wide findings and caveats: Ophthalmopathy got predicted by the model a median approximately 6 months before its onset.

The V call is TRBV11-2, the J call TRBJ2-7; 7 nucleotides match TRBD2. Input material: blood. This sequence originates from a woman between 40 and 55 years old with Graves' ophthalmopathy. The CDR3: CASSFGGSGYEQYF. In DNA form, the CDR3 reads TGTGCCAGCAGCTTCGGGGGGAGTGGGTACGAGCAGTACTTC.